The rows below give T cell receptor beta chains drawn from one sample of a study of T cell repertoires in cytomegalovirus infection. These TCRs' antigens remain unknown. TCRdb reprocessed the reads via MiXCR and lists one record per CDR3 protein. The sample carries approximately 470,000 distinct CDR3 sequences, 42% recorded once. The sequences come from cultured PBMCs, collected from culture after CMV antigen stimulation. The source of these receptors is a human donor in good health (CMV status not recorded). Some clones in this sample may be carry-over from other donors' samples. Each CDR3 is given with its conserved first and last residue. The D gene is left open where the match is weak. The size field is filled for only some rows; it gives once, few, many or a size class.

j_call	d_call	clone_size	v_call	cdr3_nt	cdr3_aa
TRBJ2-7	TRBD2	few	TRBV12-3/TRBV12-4	TGTGCCAGCAGTTTCGGGGCTAGCGGCGCCTACGAGCAGTACTTC	CASSFGASGAYEQYF
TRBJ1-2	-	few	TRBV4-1	TGCGCCAGCAGCCAAGATCCGGGCCTAAACTATGGCTACACCTTC	CASSQDPGLNYGYTF
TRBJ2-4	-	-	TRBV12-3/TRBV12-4	TGTGCCAGCAGCCCCCGCCGAGCGGAGGGGGGGGCCAAAAACATTCAGTACTTC	CASSPRRAEGGAKNIQYF
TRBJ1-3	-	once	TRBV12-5	TGTGCTAGTGCCAGCTCTGGAAACACCATATATTTT	CASASSGNTIYF
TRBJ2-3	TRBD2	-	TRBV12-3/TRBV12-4	TGTGCCAGCAGTTTTGGCGGGAGTTTGGTAGGAGATACGCAGTATTTT	CASSFGGSLVGDTQYF
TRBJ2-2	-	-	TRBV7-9	TGTGCCAGCAGTCGACGGACCGGGGGGCTGTTTTTT	CASSRRTGGLFF
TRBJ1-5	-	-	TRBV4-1	TGCGCCAGCAGCCCGAAAGGGGCCACTGAACAGCCCCAGCATTTT	CASSPKGATEQPQHF
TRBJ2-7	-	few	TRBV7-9	TGTGCCAGCAGCTTATGGGGCAGGGACACCTACGAGCAGTACTTC	CASSLWGRDTYEQYF
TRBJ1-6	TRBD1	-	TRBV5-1	TGCGCCAGCAGCTTGGACCCTGCGGGACAGACCTATAATTCACCCCTCCACTTT	CASSLDPAGQTYNSPLHF
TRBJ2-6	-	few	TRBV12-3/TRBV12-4	TGTGCCAGCAGTACACGTTCTCTGCTAAACTCTGGGGCCAACGTCCTGACTTTC	CASSTRSLLNSGANVLTF
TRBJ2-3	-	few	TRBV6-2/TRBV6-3	TGTGCCAGCAGTTACTCGAGGATACCTATCAGAGACACAGATACGCAGTATTTT	CASSYSRIPIRDTDTQYF
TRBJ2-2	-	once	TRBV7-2	TGTGCCAGCAGCTGGGACCTGCGGGAGCTGTTTTTT	CASSWDLRELFF
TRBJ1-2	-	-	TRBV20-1	TGCAGTGCGCTTCCCCCGGGAACTAGATATGGCTACACCTTC	CSALPPGTRYGYTF
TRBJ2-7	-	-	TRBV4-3	TGCGCCAGCAGCCAAGTGCCGGGACACTACGAGCAGTACTTC	CASSQVPGHYEQYF
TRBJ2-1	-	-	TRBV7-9	TGTGCCAGCAACCAGGGTAACCGGAAAACCACCCCTACGCACAATGAGCAGTTCTTC	CASNQGNRKTTPTHNEQFF
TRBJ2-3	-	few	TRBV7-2	TGTGCCAGCAGCTCCTCGGGGGCTTGGGATACGCAGTATTTT	CASSSSGAWDTQYF
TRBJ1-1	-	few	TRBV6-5	TGTGCCAGCAGCCCCCCGGTTGGGAGCTCGAACACTGAAGCTTTCTTT	CASSPPVGSSNTEAFF
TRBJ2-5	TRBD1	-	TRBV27	TGTGCCAGCAGTTTGCAACAGGGGGCTACCCAGTACTTC	CASSLQQGATQYF
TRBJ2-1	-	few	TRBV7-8	TGTGCCAGCAGCCAAAGTATGGGGGCCTACAATGAGCAGTTCTTC	CASSQSMGAYNEQFF
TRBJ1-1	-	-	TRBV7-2	TGTGCCAGCAGCCCCCGGGCAGGGGACCTCGAGAACACTGAAGCTTTCTTT	CASSPRAGDLENTEAFF
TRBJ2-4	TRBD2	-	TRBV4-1	TGCGCCAGCAGCGTAAGCGGGGACGCCAAAAACATTCAGTACTTC	CASSVSGDAKNIQYF
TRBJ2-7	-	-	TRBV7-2	TGTGCCAGCAGCTTACTCCAGGGACACCCCCATTCCGACTACGAGCAGTACTTC	CASSLLQGHPHSDYEQYF
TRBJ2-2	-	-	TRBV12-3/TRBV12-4	TGTGCCAGCAGTCCCGGTTCAACAAGAAGCGGGGAGCTGTTTTTT	CASSPGSTRSGELFF
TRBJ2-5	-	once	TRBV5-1	TGCGCCAGCAGCTTTTCGAGGCAGGGAAGGGGAGAGACCCAGTACTTC	CASSFSRQGRGETQYF
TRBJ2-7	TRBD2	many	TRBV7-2	TGTGCCAGCAGCTTTTACAGTGAAAGCGTTAGCGGGTCCTACGAGCAGTACTTC	CASSFYSESVSGSYEQYF
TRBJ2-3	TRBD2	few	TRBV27	TGTGCCAGCGGAGAGGGACTAGCGGGGTCGGATACGCAGTATTTT	CASGEGLAGSDTQYF
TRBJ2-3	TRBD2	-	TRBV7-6	TGTGCCAGCAGCTCAGTGGGGACTAGCGGCACAGATACGCAGTATTTT	CASSSVGTSGTDTQYF
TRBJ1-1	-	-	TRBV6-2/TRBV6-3	TGTGCCAGCAGTACATTAGGACAAGCTGAAGCTTTCTTT	CASSTLGQAEAFF
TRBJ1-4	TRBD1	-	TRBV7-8	TGTGCCAGCAGCTTATACAGGGGGCGGAATGAAAAACTGTTTTTT	CASSLYRGRNEKLFF
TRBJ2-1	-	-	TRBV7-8	TGTGCCAGCAGCCCACTGGGCGGGTATAGCTCCTACAATGAGCAGTTCTTC	CASSPLGGYSSYNEQFF
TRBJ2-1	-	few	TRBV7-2	TGTGCCAGCAGCTCCCGGGGGTGGAGGTACAATGAGCAGTTCTTC	CASSSRGWRYNEQFF
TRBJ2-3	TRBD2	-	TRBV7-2	TGTGCCAGCAGCTTCTCCCGGCTAGCGGGAGATACGCAGTATTTT	CASSFSRLAGDTQYF
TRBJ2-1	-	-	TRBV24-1	TGTGCCACCAGTGATTCAAAGGAACCCTACAATGAGCAGTTCTTC	CATSDSKEPYNEQFF
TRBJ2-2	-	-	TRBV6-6	TGTGTGACCCGGGCGAACACCGGGGAGCTGTTTTTT	CVTRANTGELFF
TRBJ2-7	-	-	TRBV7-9	TGTGCCAGCAGCAAGGACAGTCCCGAGCAGTACTTC	CASSKDSPEQYF
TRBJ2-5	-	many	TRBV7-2	TGTGCCAGCAGCTCCCATGGGGGGCTAGGAGAGACCCAGTACTTC	CASSSHGGLGETQYF
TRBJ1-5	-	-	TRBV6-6	TGTGCCAGCAGTTATCATAAGAGGATAATGACCCAGCATTTT	CASSYHKRIMTQHF
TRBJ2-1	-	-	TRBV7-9	TGTGCCAGCAGCTTAATACTAAGCTCTCCGGATGAGCAGTTCTTC	CASSLILSSPDEQFF
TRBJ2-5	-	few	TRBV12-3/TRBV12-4	TGTGCCAGCAGTGGTACAGAACAAGAGACCCAGTACTTC	CASSGTEQETQYF
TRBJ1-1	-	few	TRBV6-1	TGTGCCAGCAGAAATGGGGGGCGGGGGACTGAAGCTTTCTTT	CASRNGGRGTEAFF
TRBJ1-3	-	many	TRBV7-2	TGTGCCAGCAGCTTAGCCGCCGGGCCTTATGGAAACACCATATATTTT	CASSLAAGPYGNTIYF
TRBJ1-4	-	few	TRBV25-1	TGTGCCAGCAACAGGGCGGCTAATGAAAAACTGTTTTTT	CASNRAANEKLFF
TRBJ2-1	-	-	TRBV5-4	TGTGCCGCCAACAATCCTAGAAATGAGCAGTTCTTC	CAANNPRNEQFF
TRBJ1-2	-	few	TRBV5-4	TGTGCCAGCAGCAATCCACGTCAACCTTATGGCTACACCTTC	CASSNPRQPYGYTF
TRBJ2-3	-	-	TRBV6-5	TGTGCCACTAAGACCCCTGACACAGATACGCAGTATTTT	CATKTPDTDTQYF